This T cell receptor (beta chain) derives from a study of cytomegalovirus exposure and HLA in healthy donors. Findings of the study overall: Using a false discovery rate of 0.05, a later analysis showed that approximately 18,000 TCR beta sequences were associated with HLA alleles.

Amplification used 60 Vbeta primers and 13 Jbeta primers. Using immunoSEQ multiplex PCR, the repertoire was profiled, and TCRdb retains in-frame clones only, with some absent. This table holds some 160,000 clones, 76% found once. V was trimmed by 2 bases and J by 0 bases, leaving 7 bases between them. The germline CDR1 and CDR2 sequences are WNHNN and SYGVQD (reference sequence). CDR3 length: 14 amino acids. About this clone: The antigen is unknown.

The rearrangement uses TRBV10-1 and TRBJ1-1; D is ambiguous. Sample: PBMCs. The sequence was obtained from a woman in her thirties or forties in good health and CMV-seronegative. The CDR3 DNA sequence: TGCGCCAGCAGTGAGGGGAGACTGAACACTGAAGCTTTCTTT. It encodes CASSEGRLNTEAFF.